The T cell receptor (beta chain) described here comes from a study of T-cell reconstitution after alpha-beta-depleted transplantation in children. As for this clonotype: The junction and the germline gene differ at one end; a read error may be behind it.

Germline-derived CDR1 and CDR2 are DFQATT and SNEGSKA (reference sequence). The CDR3 has 13 amino acids. Using unique molecular identifiers, the investigators prepared the TCRbeta library. In TCRdb, the PCR reads were re-called with MiXCR into one record per CDR3 protein. Found here are fewer than 200,000 distinct CDR3 sequences, approximately 6.8% of them singletons; the top ten hold 3%. V usage is TRBV20-1 and J usage is TRBJ1-5, with a weak D call TRBD1 (5 bases). This TCR was sampled from a human donor who donated a stem cell graft to a child with Wiskott-Aldrich syndrome. Sequencing used PBMCs from the stem cell graft donor, obtained from the stem cell graft. This CDR3 is CSALGAANQHQHF. The CDR3 coding sequence is TGCAGTGCTCTAGGGGCGGCGAATCAGCACCAGCATTTT.